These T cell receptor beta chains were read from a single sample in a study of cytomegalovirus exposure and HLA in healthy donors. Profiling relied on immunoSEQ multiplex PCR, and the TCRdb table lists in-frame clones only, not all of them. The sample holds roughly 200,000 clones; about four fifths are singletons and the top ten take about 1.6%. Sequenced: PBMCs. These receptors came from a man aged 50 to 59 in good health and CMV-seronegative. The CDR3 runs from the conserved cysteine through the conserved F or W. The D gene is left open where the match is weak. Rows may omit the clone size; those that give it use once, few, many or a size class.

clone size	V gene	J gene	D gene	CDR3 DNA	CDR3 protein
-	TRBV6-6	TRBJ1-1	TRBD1	TGTGCCAGCAGTGACAGGGGTTCCACTGAAGCTTTCTTT	CASSDRGSTEAFF
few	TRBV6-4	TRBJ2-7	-	TGTGCCAGCAGTGAAATACAGGGTACCGAGCAGTACTTC	CASSEIQGTEQYF
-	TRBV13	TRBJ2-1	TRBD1	TGTGCCAGCAGCCCCACCCGGGACAGTAGGTACAATGAGCAGTTCTTC	CASSPTRDSRYNEQFF
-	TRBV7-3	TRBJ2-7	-	TGTGCCAGCAGCTTAACTCCAGTCACCTCCTACGAGCAGTACTTC	CASSLTPVTSYEQYF
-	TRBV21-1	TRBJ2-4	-	TGTGCCAGCAGCAAAGAGGGGCTCGAGGAATTGGCCAAAAACATTCAGTACTTC	CASSKEGLEELAKNIQYF
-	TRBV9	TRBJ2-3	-	TGTGCCAGCAGCGTAGCCGCGGACTTTCAGTTTGGCACAGATACGCAGTATTTT	CASSVAADFQFGTDTQYF
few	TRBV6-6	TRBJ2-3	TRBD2	TGTGCCAGCAGTTACCGTAGCGGGAGGACAGATACGCAGTATTTT	CASSYRSGRTDTQYF
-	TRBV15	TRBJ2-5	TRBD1	TGTGCCACCAGCAGAGGCGCGACAGGGAAAGAGACCCAGTACTTC	CATSRGATGKETQYF
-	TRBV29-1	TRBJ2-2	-	TGCAGCGTCAACCAAGGGGGGGGCTCGAACACCGGGGAGCTGTTTTTT	CSVNQGGGSNTGELFF
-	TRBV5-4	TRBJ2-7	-	TGTGCCAGCAGCTTGGGTGGCGGGATAAGCTACGAGCAGTACTTC	CASSLGGGISYEQYF
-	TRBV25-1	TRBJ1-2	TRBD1	TGTGCCAGCAGTGAATTTCCAACAGGGGGCTTCTATGGCTACACCTTC	CASSEFPTGGFYGYTF
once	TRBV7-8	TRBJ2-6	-	TGTGCCAGCAGCCAGGGGTCCCTTAACTCTGGGGCCAACGTCCTGACTTTC	CASSQGSLNSGANVLTF
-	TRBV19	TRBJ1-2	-	TGTGCCAGTAGCCCCGGCAGGGTTGGGTATGGCTACACCTTC	CASSPGRVGYGYTF
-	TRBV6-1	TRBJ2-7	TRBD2	TGTGCCAGCAGTGAAAGGGGCGGGGGGACCTACGAGCAGTACTTC	CASSERGGGTYEQYF
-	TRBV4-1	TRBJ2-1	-	TGCGCCAGCAGCCAAGGGATCCTGGCCCGGAGGCTCTACAATGAGCAGTTCTTC	CASSQGILARRLYNEQFF
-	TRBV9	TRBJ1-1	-	TGTGCCAGCAGCGCAGGGTCTTCGAACACTGAAGCTTTCTTT	CASSAGSSNTEAFF
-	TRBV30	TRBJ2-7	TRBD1	TGTGCCTATACGGACAGGGGCTTCTACTTC	CAYTDRGFYF
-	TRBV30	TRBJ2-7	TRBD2	TGTGCCTGGAGTGTACGTGGGGAGGGCGAGCAGTACTTC	CAWSVRGEGEQYF
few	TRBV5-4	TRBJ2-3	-	TGTGCCAGCAGCTGGGAGGACACCACAGATACGCAGTATTTT	CASSWEDTTDTQYF
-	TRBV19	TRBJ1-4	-	TGTGCCAGTAGTATGGAGTTGGCTCCCTCAACTAATGAAAAACTGTTTTTT	CASSMELAPSTNEKLFF
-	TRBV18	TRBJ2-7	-	TGTGCCAGCTCACCACCGGCAGACTACTACGAGCAGTACTTC	CASSPPADYYEQYF
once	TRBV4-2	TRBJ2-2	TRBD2	TGTGCCAGCAGCCAACAAGGGCGGGGGGCCACCGGGGAGCTGTTTTTT	CASSQQGRGATGELFF
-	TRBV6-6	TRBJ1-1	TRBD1	TGTGCCAGCAGCTGGACAGGGAGCGTTTTCTTT	CASSWTGSVFF
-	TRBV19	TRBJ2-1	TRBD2	TGTGCCAGTAGTATGAGGGGAGCGGGAGGGCCGGTATACAATGAGCAGTTCTTC	CASSMRGAGGPVYNEQFF
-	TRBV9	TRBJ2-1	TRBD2	TGTGCCAGCAGCAGGACTAGCGGCAATGAGCAGTTCTTC	CASSRTSGNEQFF
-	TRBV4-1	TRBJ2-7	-	TGCGCCAGCAGCCAAGTTGGGGGCCCGGGAGAGCAGTACTTC	CASSQVGGPGEQYF
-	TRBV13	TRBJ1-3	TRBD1	TGTGCCAGCAGCCACGGGGACAGTGGAAACACCATATATTTT	CASSHGDSGNTIYF
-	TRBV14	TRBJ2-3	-	TGTGCCAGCAGCCAAGATACGACAGGCCCCCGACGGGATACGCAGTATTTT	CASSQDTTGPRRDTQYF
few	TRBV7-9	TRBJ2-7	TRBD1	TGTGCCAGCAGCTTACGCCGGGACAGGACCTACGAGCAGTACTTC	CASSLRRDRTYEQYF